The rows below give T cell receptor beta chains drawn from one sample of a study of blood T cells in healthy people across ages. MiXCR was run by TCRdb on the 5' RACE reads, yielding one entry per CDR3 protein. The table has under 1,100,000 distinct CDR3 sequences, almost 25% seen once. The same data also contributed to another study, on T cells of mothers and their children.

Material: blood. The source is a girl aged 2 to 9 in good health. CDR3s include the opening cysteine and the closing phenylalanine or tryptophan. D genes are given only for firm matches. Size is omitted from some rows. Given values are once, few, many or a class for expanded clones.

.	TRBV12-5	TRBD2	TRBJ2-3	CASGFGGGVRRDTQYF	TGTGCTAGTGGTTTTGGCGGGGGAGTTAGAAGAGATACGCAGTATTTT
few	TRBV7-2	TRBD1	TRBJ2-7	CASSPLPRDRHYEQYF	TGTGCCAGCAGCCCCCTACCCCGGGACAGGCACTACGAGCAGTACTTC
.	TRBV28	.	TRBJ2-6	CASSPFPGANVLTF	TGTGCCAGCAGCCCTTTTCCTGGGGCCAACGTCCTGACTTTC
many	TRBV12-3/TRBV12-4	TRBD1	TRBJ1-1	CASSPTGGGTEAFF	TGTGCCAGCAGTCCAACAGGGGGTGGCACTGAAGCTTTCTTT
many	TRBV3-1	.	TRBJ2-3	CASSQLARTDTQYF	TGTGCCAGCAGCCAACTAGCTCGCACAGATACGCAGTATTTT
.	TRBV28	.	TRBJ2-7	CASSFSSVTVLPSHF	TGTGCCAGCAGTTTTTCAAGTGTTACGGTTCTTCCCTCTCACTTC
few	TRBV7-2	TRBD1	TRBJ1-3	CASSPQGAVGNTIYF	TGTGCCAGCAGCCCACAGGGGGCGGTCGGAAACACCATATATTTT
.	TRBV5-1	.	TRBJ2-7	CASSYVGGDEQYF	TGCGCCAGCAGCTACGTAGGAGGGGACGAGCAGTACTTC
few	TRBV27	.	TRBJ2-7	CASSLLMGEQYF	TGTGCCAGCAGTCTCTTGATGGGCGAGCAGTACTTC
.	TRBV28	TRBD2	TRBJ2-1	CASSSSSSGPYNEQFF	TGTGCCAGCAGTTCTTCTTCTAGCGGGCCCTACAATGAGCAGTTCTTC
.	TRBV11-2	.	TRBJ2-7	CASSPRDPEQYF	TGTGCCAGCAGCCCCCGGGACCCCGAGCAGTACTTC
.	TRBV7-2	.	TRBJ2-5	CAGSLARDWETQYF	TGTGCCGGCAGCTTGGCCAGGGATTGGGAGACCCAGTACTTC
.	TRBV6-5	.	TRBJ2-6	CASSYTIRGSGANVLTF	TGTGCCAGCAGTTACACCATAAGGGGCTCTGGGGCCAACGTCCTGACTTTC
few	TRBV4-1	TRBD1	TRBJ1-5	CASSHPRQGARGIQPQHF	TGCGCCAGCAGCCACCCCCGGCAGGGGGCGAGGGGAATTCAGCCCCAGCATTTT
.	TRBV28	.	TRBJ1-5	CASSAWGLGNQPQHF	TGTGCCAGCAGTGCTTGGGGATTGGGAAATCAGCCCCAGCATTTT
.	TRBV7-8	.	TRBJ2-5	CASSPSGAAKETQYF	TGTGCCAGCAGCCCGTCCGGGGCAGCAAAAGAGACCCAGTACTTC
few	TRBV6-1	.	TRBJ1-4	CATTKPLTGKLFF	TGTGCCACCACCAAACCCTTGACCGGTAAACTGTTTTTT
.	TRBV11-2	.	TRBJ1-4	CASSLGRGQGEKLFF	TGTGCCAGCAGCCTAGGACGGGGGCAGGGTGAAAAACTGTTTTTT
few	TRBV5-6	.	TRBJ2-1	CASSLPRGDEQFF	TGTGCCAGCAGCTTGCCGCGGGGCGACGAGCAGTTCTTC
few	TRBV7-2	.	TRBJ1-5	CASSSQGATPQHF	TGTGCCAGCAGCTCCCAGGGAGCTACGCCCCAGCATTTT
.	TRBV7-2	.	TRBJ2-5	CASSRPEEETQYF	TGTGCCAGCAGCCGCCCGGAGGAAGAGACCCAGTACTTC
.	TRBV4-1	.	TRBJ2-1	CASSLYLGSSYNEQFF	TGCGCCAGCAGCCTCTATTTGGGCAGCTCCTACAATGAGCAGTTCTTC
.	TRBV6-2/TRBV6-3	.	TRBJ1-2	CASSFNPRDNYGYTF	TGTGCCAGCAGTTTCAACCCCCGGGACAACTATGGCTACACCTTC
.	TRBV10-3	.	TRBJ2-3	CAISGGSMEADTQYF	TGTGCCATCAGTGGTGGGAGCATGGAAGCAGATACGCAGTATTTT
few	TRBV28	.	TRBJ1-6	CASSGGHISNSPLHF	TGTGCCAGCAGTGGTGGACATATTAGTAATTCACCCCTCCACTTT
.	TRBV6-1	TRBD2	TRBJ2-1	CASSDSRHSGRSSYNEQFF	TGTGCCAGCAGTGACAGCCGACATAGCGGGAGGAGCTCCTACAATGAGCAGTTCTTC
few	TRBV14	.	TRBJ2-7	CASSQDDPGLYEQYF	TGTGCCAGCAGCCAAGACGACCCCGGCCTTTACGAGCAGTACTTC
.	TRBV20-1	TRBD2	TRBJ2-3	CSAASGETTDTQYF	TGCAGTGCGGCTAGCGGGGAGACCACAGATACGCAGTATTTT
few	TRBV27	.	TRBJ2-1	CASSLSRLKGVGYNEQFF	TGTGCCAGCAGTTTGTCTCGGTTGAAGGGAGTGGGCTACAATGAGCAGTTCTTC
.	TRBV15	TRBD1	TRBJ1-5	CATREQGANQPQHF	TGTGCCACCCGGGAACAGGGGGCTAATCAGCCCCAGCATTTT
.	TRBV7-9	.	TRBJ1-2	CASIEIGRGHDGYTF	TGTGCCAGCATCGAAATTGGTCGGGGGCATGATGGCTACACCTTC
.	TRBV20-1	TRBD1	TRBJ2-1	CSARDGGQGLNEQFF	TGCAGTGCTAGAGATGGGGGACAGGGTTTGAATGAGCAGTTCTTC
few	TRBV11-2	TRBD1	TRBJ2-1	CASSLGGWDRDSYNEQFF	TGTGCCAGCAGCTTAGGGGGGTGGGACAGGGACTCCTACAATGAGCAGTTCTTC
.	TRBV3-1	.	TRBJ1-1	CASSPDPFRDEAFF	TGTGCCAGCAGCCCAGACCCGTTTCGGGATGAAGCTTTCTTT
.	TRBV29-1	TRBD2	TRBJ2-1	CSVRAGLAGDNEQFF	TGCAGCGTCAGAGCCGGACTAGCGGGCGACAATGAGCAGTTCTTC
.	TRBV7-6	TRBD1	TRBJ2-7	CASSSTGGKGEQYF	TGTGCCAGCAGCTCAACAGGGGGAAAGGGCGAGCAGTACTTC
many	TRBV4-1	TRBD2	TRBJ2-1	CASSQDRGVSGRNLRYEQFF	TGCGCCAGCAGCCAAGATCGGGGTGTTAGCGGGAGGAATTTAAGGTATGAGCAGTTCTTC
.	TRBV9	TRBD1	TRBJ2-1	CASSPIGQGMGNEQFF	TGTGCCAGCAGCCCAATCGGACAGGGGATGGGTAATGAGCAGTTCTTC
.	TRBV2	TRBD2	TRBJ2-7	CASSGTRERGYEQYF	TGTGCCAGCAGTGGAACCCGGGAGCGGGGGTACGAGCAGTACTTC
.	TRBV6-1	.	TRBJ2-1	CASRGDSMSSYNEQFF	TGTGCCAGCAGGGGGGACTCGATGAGCTCCTACAATGAGCAGTTCTTC
.	TRBV12-3/TRBV12-4	TRBD2	TRBJ2-1	CASSPSMSGGSIYNEQFF	TGTGCCAGCAGTCCCTCCATGTCGGGAGGCTCGATCTACAATGAGCAGTTCTTC
few	TRBV6-6	.	TRBJ2-7	CASSYSLAGHEQYF	TGTGCCAGCAGTTACTCCCTCGCGGGACACGAGCAGTACTTC
many	TRBV27	.	TRBJ2-7	CASSSHREGEQYF	TGTGCCAGCAGTTCTCACAGGGAGGGCGAGCAGTACTTC
few	TRBV24-1	TRBD1	TRBJ2-3	CATSEGQSGSGDTQYF	TGTGCCACCAGTGAGGGACAGAGCGGCTCGGGAGATACGCAGTATTTT
.	TRBV6-1	.	TRBJ1-2	CASNIGRAGGYTF	TGTGCCAGTAATATCGGTCGGGCCGGTGGCTACACCTTC
many	TRBV7-9	.	TRBJ2-5	CASSLLGGGETQYF	TGTGCCAGCAGTTTACTCGGAGGGGGGGAGACCCAGTACTTC
few	TRBV10-3	TRBD2	TRBJ2-1	CAIRTGLADYNEQFF	TGTGCCATCAGGACGGGACTAGCAGATTACAATGAGCAGTTCTTC
.	TRBV20-1	.	TRBJ1-1	CSARGWGGLNTEAFF	TGCAGTGCTAGAGGGTGGGGAGGGTTGAACACTGAAGCTTTCTTT
.	TRBV28	.	TRBJ2-2	CASKLGGDTGELFF	TGTGCCAGCAAATTAGGCGGGGACACCGGGGAGCTGTTTTTT
few	TRBV19	.	TRBJ2-2	CASRNILVPGELFF	TGTGCCAGCCGCAACATACTAGTTCCCGGGGAGCTGTTTTTT
.	TRBV20-1	TRBD1	TRBJ2-6	CSASGRDRSHSGANVLTF	TGCAGTGCTAGTGGCCGGGACAGGAGCCACTCTGGGGCCAACGTCCTGACTTTC
few	TRBV12-3/TRBV12-4	.	TRBJ2-5	CASSLETPDRETQYF	TGTGCCAGCAGTTTAGAGACTCCGGACCGGGAGACCCAGTACTTC
few	TRBV7-2	.	TRBJ2-5	CASSLVGAVQETQYF	TGTGCCAGCAGCTTAGTCGGGGCGGTCCAAGAGACCCAGTACTTC
few	TRBV11-2	TRBD2	TRBJ2-1	CASNSVAGARYNEQFF	TGTGCCAGCAACTCGGTGGCGGGAGCCCGTTACAATGAGCAGTTCTTC